This TCR beta chain was sequenced in a study of T cells in narcolepsy. Sequenced by immunoSEQ multiplex PCR; TCRdb stores in-frame clones only, minus some. The table records around 27,000 clones, roughly 83% of them present only once. Overall study findings and caveats: In some patient and control memory CD4+ samples, autoreactive clones were absent. Same-patient CSF and blood CD4+ T cell clonotypes included HCRT-specific and TRIB2-specific autoreactive ones.

In the case of this clone: What it recognizes is unknown.

Germline trimming cut 5 bases from V and 6 bases from J; bases unmatched to any gene: 10. Germline V gene lookup returns CDR1 MDHEN and CDR2 SYDVKM. The CDR3 runs 16 residues. The material sequenced was CD45RA- memory CD4+ T cells from PBMCs. The rearrangement joins TRBV28 to TRBJ2-7, with 13 bases identical to TRBD2. This TCR was recovered from a human donor with narcolepsy. CDR3 residues: CASSPLRLAGGGEQYF. The DNA for the CDR3 is TGTGCCAGCAGTCCTCTAAGACTAGCGGGAGGAGGCGAGCAGTACTTC.